The source of this TCR beta chain is a study of cytomegalovirus exposure and HLA in healthy donors (dated by TCRdb to about 2017). For context, the study as a whole: According to a later analysis, one platform produced both the 110 or so validation repertoires and the 620 or so repertoires of the first cohort. Along with the approximately 700-subject first cohort, a separate validation cohort of about 110 different subjects was used. The study combined high-throughput TCR immunosequencing, statistical association of individual TCRs with disease status, and machine learning to predict cytomegalovirus infection status. The study aimed to test whether signatures of past pathogen exposure could be identified by cataloging public T cell receptors. The full study reports these points: A few of the identified cytomegalovirus-associated TCR beta chains were confirmed in vitro to be specific for cytomegalovirus antigens. The validation cohort had no HLA typing available for a later analysis, so co-occurrence within that cohort was assessed over all 120 or so repertoires. Across donors, most TCR sequences were observed very rarely, whereas some public TCRs were present in many individuals. A total of 150 or so TCR beta chains were listed by the study as associated with cytomegalovirus. According to the authors, the approach could potentially be generalized to other disease states and immunological phenotypes. Cytomegalovirus status was reported to be diagnosed by the classifier with high specificity and sensitivity in both the original and validation cohorts. A later analysis found that TCRs clustered in the first cohort also tended to co-occur in the 120 validation repertoires, with about 94% of cluster scores above 0.

The library was built by means of the immunoSEQ multiplex PCR assay. As for the authors' bioinformatics: A statistical classification framework was developed to diagnose cytomegalovirus status using the catalog of TCR beta chain sequences. This is the immuneACCESS table as TCRdb keeps it, with only in-frame sequences that have V and J called. A part of the clones is gone; compared with another copy, unresolved V genes explain less than half, and the rest is unexplained. The DNA gave D and trimming, while V, J and clone size come from that table. In this sample the table shows about 170,000 clones, about 96% of which occur a single time. About 0.94% of the sample belongs to the ten largest clones. Clipping removes 5 bases from V and 9 bases from J, with 15 as the unmatched junction base count. The CDR3 holds 18 amino acids from the cysteine to the phenylalanine. Solely the CDR3 DNA is kept, with 54 bases framed from the first base. CDR1 is given as SEHNR and CDR2 as FQNEAQ, both from the germline V gene (reference sequence).

The donors belonged to the validation cohort of about 120 subjects, which was separate from the roughly 670-subject first cohort. Regarding this clone: Its antigen remains unidentified. No much larger clonotype is one base removed from it; base qualities were not supplied.

This receptor chain uses TRBV7-9 and TRBJ2-1, with 14 bases aligning to TRBD2. The sample comprised PBMCs. This receptor was identified in a woman between 18 and 29 years old in good health and CMV-seronegative. In nucleotides, the sequence is TGTGCCAGCAGCCCAGGGACTAGCGGGGGCCCGTTGTTCGTTGAGCAGTTCTTC. This translates into CASSPGTSGGPLFVEQFF. Full variable domain (CDR3 extended with the reference TRBV7-9 and TRBJ2-1 proteins): DTGVSQNPRHKITKRGQNVTFRCDPISEHNRLYWYRQTLGQGPEFLTYFQNEAQLEKSRLLSDRFSAERPKGSFSTLEIQRTEQGDSAMYLCASSPGTSGGPLFVEQFFGPGTRLTVL.